This TCR beta chain was sequenced for a study of blood T cell repertoires in COVID-19. In the study overall: COVID-19 samples collected from the United States, Italy and Spain covered acute and convalescent phases. T cells, B-cell-depleted T cells, or PBMCs supplied cDNA or gDNA.

Trimming left V 4 bases short and J 3 bases short, with 13 bases between. The CDR3 is 15 amino acids. Germline CDR1 ENHRY, CDR2 SYGVKD. Authors' methods: Scientists estimated how many nucleated cells there were by amplifying reference gene primers. Measured with immunoSEQ multiplex PCR; TCRdb has only the in-frame clones, and not every one. The V and J calls and clone size come from that table; D and trimming were worked out from the DNA. The data hold over 150,000 clones, with 70% to 90% observed a single time. Seattle participants joined during active infection and were tracked over time. The sequenced material came from peripheral blood. The V and J genes are TRBV10-3 and TRBJ1-5, with unresolved D. The TCR originated in a man aged 55 to 70 with COVID-19, enrolled during active disease. CDR3 coding DNA: TGTGCCATCAGTGTTGGCGGCGGCTCCAATCAGCCCCAGCATTTT. It translates to CAISVGGGSNQPQHF.